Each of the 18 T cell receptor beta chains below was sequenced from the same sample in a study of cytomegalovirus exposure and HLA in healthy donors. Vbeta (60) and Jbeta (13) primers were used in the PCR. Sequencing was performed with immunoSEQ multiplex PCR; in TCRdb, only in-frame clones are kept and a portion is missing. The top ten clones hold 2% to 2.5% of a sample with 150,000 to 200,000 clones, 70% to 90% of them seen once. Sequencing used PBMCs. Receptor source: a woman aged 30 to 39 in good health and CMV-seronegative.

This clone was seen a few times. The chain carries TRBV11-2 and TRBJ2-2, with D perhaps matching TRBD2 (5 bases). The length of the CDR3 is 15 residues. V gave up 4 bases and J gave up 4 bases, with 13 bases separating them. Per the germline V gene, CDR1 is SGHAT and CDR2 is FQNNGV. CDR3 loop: CASSSLSLVTGELFF. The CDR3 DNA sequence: TGTGCCAGCAGCTCCCTCTCACTAGTCACCGGGGAGCTGTTTTTT.

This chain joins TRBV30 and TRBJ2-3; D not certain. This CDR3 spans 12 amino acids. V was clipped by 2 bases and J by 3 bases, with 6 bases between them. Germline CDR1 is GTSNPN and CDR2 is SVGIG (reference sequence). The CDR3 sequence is CAWSPSTDTQYF. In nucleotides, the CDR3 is TGTGCCTGGAGTCCGTCGACAGATACGCAGTATTTT.

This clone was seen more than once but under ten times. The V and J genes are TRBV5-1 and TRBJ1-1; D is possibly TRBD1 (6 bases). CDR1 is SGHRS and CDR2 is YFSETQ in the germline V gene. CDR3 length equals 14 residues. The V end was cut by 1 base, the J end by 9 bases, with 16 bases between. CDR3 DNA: TGCGCCAGCAGCTTGAAGGGGGATCGGGATAAAGCTTTCTTT. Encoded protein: CASSLKGDRDKAFF. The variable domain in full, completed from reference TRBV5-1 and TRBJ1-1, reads KAGVTQTPRYLIKTRGQQVTLSCSPISGHRSVSWYQQTPGQGLQFLFEYFSETQRNKGNFPGRFSGRQFSNSRSEMNVSTLELGDSALYLCASSLKGDRDKAFFGQGTRLTVV.

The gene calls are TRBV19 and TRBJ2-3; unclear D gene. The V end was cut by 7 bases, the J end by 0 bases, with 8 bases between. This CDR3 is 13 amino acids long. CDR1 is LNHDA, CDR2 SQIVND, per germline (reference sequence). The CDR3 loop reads CASTGSSTDTQYF. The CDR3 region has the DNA TGTGCCAGTACGGGTTCTAGCACAGATACGCAGTATTTT.

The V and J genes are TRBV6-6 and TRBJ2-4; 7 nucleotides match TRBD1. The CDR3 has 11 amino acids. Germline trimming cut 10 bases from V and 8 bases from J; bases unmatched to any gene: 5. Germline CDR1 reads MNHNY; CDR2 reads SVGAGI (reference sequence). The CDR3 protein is CATGQADIQYF. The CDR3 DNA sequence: TGTGCCACAGGACAGGCTGACATTCAGTACTTC.

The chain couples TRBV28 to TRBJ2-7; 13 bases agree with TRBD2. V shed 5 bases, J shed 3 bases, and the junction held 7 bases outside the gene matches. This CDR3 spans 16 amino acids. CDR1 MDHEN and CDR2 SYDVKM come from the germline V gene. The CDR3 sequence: CASSAGTSGEHYEQYF. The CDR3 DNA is TGTGCCAGCAGTGCTGGGACTAGCGGGGAACACTACGAGCAGTACTTC.

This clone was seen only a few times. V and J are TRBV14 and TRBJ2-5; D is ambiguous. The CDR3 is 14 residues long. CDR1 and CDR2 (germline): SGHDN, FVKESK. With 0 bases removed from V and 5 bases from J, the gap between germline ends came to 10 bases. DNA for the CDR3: TGTGCCAGCAGCCAAGATCTCTTCCGGGAGACCCAGTACTTC. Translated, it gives CASSQDLFRETQYF.

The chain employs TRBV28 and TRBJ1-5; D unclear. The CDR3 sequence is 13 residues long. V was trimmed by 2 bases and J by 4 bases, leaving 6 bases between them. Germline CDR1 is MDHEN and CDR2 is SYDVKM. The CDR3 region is CASSLQFNQPQHF. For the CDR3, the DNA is TGTGCCAGCAGTTTACAGTTTAATCAGCCCCAGCATTTT.

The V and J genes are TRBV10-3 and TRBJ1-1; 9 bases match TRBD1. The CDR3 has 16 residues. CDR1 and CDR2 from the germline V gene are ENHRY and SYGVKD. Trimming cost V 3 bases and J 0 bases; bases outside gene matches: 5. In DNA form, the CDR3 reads TGTGCCATCAGTGAAAGGACAGGGGTTGTGAACACTGAAGCTTTCTTT. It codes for CAISERTGVVNTEAFF.

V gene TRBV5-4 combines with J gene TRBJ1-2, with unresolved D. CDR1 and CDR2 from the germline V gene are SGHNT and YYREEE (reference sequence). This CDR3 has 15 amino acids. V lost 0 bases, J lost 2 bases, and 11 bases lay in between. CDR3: CASSLDSLINYGYTF. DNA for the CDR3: TGTGCCAGCAGCTTGGACAGTCTGATAAACTATGGCTACACCTTC.

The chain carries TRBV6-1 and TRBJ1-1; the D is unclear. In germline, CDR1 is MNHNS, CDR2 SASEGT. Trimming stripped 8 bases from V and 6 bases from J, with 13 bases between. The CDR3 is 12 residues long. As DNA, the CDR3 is TGTGCCAGCCTAGGGAGGAGGTCTGAAGCTTTCTTT. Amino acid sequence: CASLGRRSEAFF.

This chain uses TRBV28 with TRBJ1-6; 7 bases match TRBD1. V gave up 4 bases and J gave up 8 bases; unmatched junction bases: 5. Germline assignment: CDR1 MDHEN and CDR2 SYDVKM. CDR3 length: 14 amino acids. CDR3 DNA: TGTGCCAGCAGTTCCGGGACAGCCCATTCACCCCTCCACTTT. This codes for CASSSGTAHSPLHF.

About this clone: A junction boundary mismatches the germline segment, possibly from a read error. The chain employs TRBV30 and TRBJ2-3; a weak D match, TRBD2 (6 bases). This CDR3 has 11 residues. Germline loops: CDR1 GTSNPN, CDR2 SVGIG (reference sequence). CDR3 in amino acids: CAWSVSAPRGF. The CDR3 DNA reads TGTGCCTGGAGTGTTTCGGCCCCCCGGGGGTTT.

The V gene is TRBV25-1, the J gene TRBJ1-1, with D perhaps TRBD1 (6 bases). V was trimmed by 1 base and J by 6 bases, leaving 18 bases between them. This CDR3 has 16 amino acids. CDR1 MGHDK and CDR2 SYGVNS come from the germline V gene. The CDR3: CASSESRGKGTSEAFF. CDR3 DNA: TGTGCCAGCAGTGAATCACGGGGAAAGGGGACATCTGAAGCTTTCTTT.

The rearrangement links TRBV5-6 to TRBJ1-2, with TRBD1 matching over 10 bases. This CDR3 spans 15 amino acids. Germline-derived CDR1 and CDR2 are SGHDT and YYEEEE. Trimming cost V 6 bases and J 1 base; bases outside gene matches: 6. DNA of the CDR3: TGTGCCAGCAACTTCGGGACAGGGGTTAACTATGGCTACACCTTC. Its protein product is CASNFGTGVNYGYTF.

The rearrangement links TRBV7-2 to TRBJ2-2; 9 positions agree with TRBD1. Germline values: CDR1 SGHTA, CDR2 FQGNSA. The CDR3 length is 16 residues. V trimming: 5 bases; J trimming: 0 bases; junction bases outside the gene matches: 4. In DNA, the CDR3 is TGTGCCAGCAGCACCCGACAGGGGGCGAACACCGGGGAGCTGTTTTTT. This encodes CASSTRQGANTGELFF.

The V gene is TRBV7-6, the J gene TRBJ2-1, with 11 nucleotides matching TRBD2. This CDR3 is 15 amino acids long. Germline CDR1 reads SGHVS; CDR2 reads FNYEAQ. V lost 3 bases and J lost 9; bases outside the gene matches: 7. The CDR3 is CASSLTSGVGGEQFF. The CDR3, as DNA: TGTGCCAGCAGCTTGACTAGCGGGGTCGGCGGTGAGCAGTTCTTC.

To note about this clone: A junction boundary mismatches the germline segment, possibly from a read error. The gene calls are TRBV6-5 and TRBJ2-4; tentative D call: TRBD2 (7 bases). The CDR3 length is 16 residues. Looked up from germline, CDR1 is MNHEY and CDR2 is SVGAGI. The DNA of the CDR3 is TGTGCCAGCAGTTACTCGGTTGGGGGGGGCAAAAACAGTCAGTACTTC. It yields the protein CASSYSVGGGKNSQYF.